The sequence of this TCR beta chain was determined in a study of blood T cell repertoires in COVID-19 (dated by TCRdb to the early 2020s). About the full investigation: Collaborator samples came from the United States, Italy and Spain and covered acute and convalescent phases of COVID-19. The prospective study material was composed of cDNA or gDNA derived from T cells, B-cell-depleted T cells, or PBMCs. Deeply sampled blood TCRbeta repertoires from subjects exposed to, actively infected with, or recovered from COVID-19 were included in the dataset. The repertoires were made available in a free public database intended to serve as a resource for research on the immune response to SARS-CoV-2. The samples were drawn from the first 160 participants of the ongoing ImmuneRACE study and from about 1,200 subjects provided by 6 global collaborators. A de-identified subject ID, COVID-19 status, age in years and sex were almost always included in the sample metadata. Where available, HLA class I and class II types were obtained from metadata supplied by the sample provider rather than from assay-based typing. The investigation overall reported the following: Clinical and demographic metadata were provided uncurated, with the amount varying by source and participant.

From V the trimming removes 2 bases and from J it removes 2 bases, while the gene matches leave 10 bases of the junction unaccounted for. CDR1 and CDR2, per the germline V gene, are SGHTS and YDEGEE. The CDR3 goes from the cysteine to the phenylalanine over 17 residues. Only the CDR3 DNA stays, 51 bases, in frame from base 1. At one collaborating source in Seattle, patients were enrolled during active infection and were followed longitudinally through the course of disease. Whole blood was collected in K2EDTA tubes by collaborating institutions according to the institutions' own protocols. Collaborator samples were shipped for TCRbeta analysis as frozen whole blood, isolated PBMCs, or DNA extracted from either sample type. This clone showed up just a few times. The target of this receptor is not known. The input lacks base qualities; no much larger clone sits a single base away. TCRbeta CDR3 regions were amplified from genomic DNA using the immunoSEQ Assay, a bias-controlled multiplex PCR. The paper's data handling went like this. Nucleated cell counts per sample were estimated from amplification of reference gene primers within the assay. To quantify the absolute abundance of each unique TCRbeta CDR3 rearrangement, sequence reads were collapsed and filtered. For each sample, productive Simpson clonality was calculated by taking the square root of Simpson's diversity index across productive rearrangements. The table was pulled from immuneACCESS by TCRdb, which kept in-frame rearrangements only. Such tables lose some clones; where checked, under half of the loss comes from unresolved V genes, and the rest has no known cause. From that table come the V and J calls and clone size; the DNA was used to work out D and trimming. Across this sample there are 400,000 to 450,000 clones, with approximately 89% seen only once. The top ten clones comprise around 13% of the sample.

The source is a woman between 50 and 59 years old with COVID-19, enrolled during active disease. Sequenced: peripheral blood. This chain joins TRBV5-8 to TRBJ2-7; 10 bases in the junction line up with TRBD2. Read as DNA, the sequence is TGTGCCAGCAGCTTCTACCTTACTAGCGGGGCGCCCTACGAGCAGTACTTC. Its product reads: CASSFYLTSGAPYEQYF. Full variable domain (CDR3 extended with the reference TRBV5-8 and TRBJ2-7 proteins): EAGVTQSPTHLIKTRGQQATLRCSPISGHTSVYWYQQALGLGLQFLLWYDEGEERNRGNFPPRFSGRQFPNYSSELNVNALELEDSALYLCASSFYLTSGAPYEQYFGPGTRLTVT.